The 22 T cell receptor beta chains below all came from one sample that was sequenced in a study of T cell changes during pregnancy in multiple sclerosis. Some clones are missing from TCRdb's copy, which holds only in-frame ones; the method was immunoSEQ multiplex PCR. The sample holds about 46,000 clones; about 94% are singletons and the top ten take roughly 4%. Here the sequenced sample was CD8+ T cells from peripheral blood mononuclear cells, taken after pregnancy. The receptors were sampled from a female donor with multiple sclerosis, enrolled in a pregnancy study.

The V and J genes are TRBV7-9 and TRBJ2-5, with D possibly TRBD2 on 6 matching bases. The length of the CDR3 is 13 residues. V dropped 10 bases and J dropped 3 bases, with 15 bases sitting between them. Per germline, CDR1 SEHNR and CDR2 FQNEAQ (reference sequence). The CDR3 bases are TGTGCCAACGGAGCCCCGGGGGAAGAGACCCAGTACTTC. Encoded protein: CANGAPGEETQYF.

The V and J genes are TRBV27 and TRBJ2-5; TRBD1 matches 10 bases. The CDR3 contains 17 residues. V lost 4 bases to trimming and J lost 5 bases; unmatched junction nucleotides: 13. Germline V gene data show CDR1 as MNHEY and CDR2 as SMNVEV (reference sequence). The CDR3 region is CASSSHTGTGERETQYF. CDR3 nucleotides: TGTGCCAGCAGTTCCCACACCGGGACAGGGGAACGGGAGACCCAGTACTTC.

The table lists this clone with a count of one. The chain is built from TRBV9 and TRBJ2-2; 7 bases are a match to TRBD1. This CDR3 has 16 amino acids. V trimming: 3 bases; J trimming: 3 bases; junction bases outside the gene matches: 8. Germline-derived CDR1 and CDR2 are SGDLS and YYNGEE. CDR3 nucleotide sequence: TGTGCCAGCAGCGCTTTCAGGGGGACCGACACCGGGGAGCTGTTTTTT. Translated, it gives CASSAFRGTDTGELFF.

This rearrangement joins TRBV2 to TRBJ2-2, with 7 bases that match TRBD2. After removal of 9 bases from V and 0 bases from J, the junction contained 13 bases not matched to a gene. The CDR3 sequence is 17 residues long. Per germline, CDR1 SNHLY and CDR2 FYNNEI. CDR3 DNA: TGTGCCAGTGACACTAGGAGAGCGGGACCGAACACCGGGGAGCTGTTTTTT. It codes for CASDTRRAGPNTGELFF.

The CDR3 loop is CASSYPGLAGDPEQYF. In DNA, the CDR3 is TGTGCCAGCAGTTACCCTGGACTAGCGGGAGATCCCGAGCAGTACTTC. This chain links TRBV6-6 with TRBJ2-7; 13 nucleotides line up with TRBD2. Trimming removed 2 bases from V and 6 bases from J; junction bases left unmatched: 7. This CDR3 region has 16 residues. Germline V gene data show CDR1 as MNHNY and CDR2 as SVGAGI (reference sequence).

The chain has TRBV2 and TRBJ2-7; 7 bases are shared with TRBD1. After removal of 11 bases from V and 3 bases from J, the junction contained 7 bases not matched to a gene. This CDR3 spans 12 amino acids. Germline CDR1 reads SNHLY; CDR2 reads FYNNEI. The CDR3 spells CAGVGQSYEQYF. In DNA form, the CDR3 reads TGTGCCGGTGTGGGACAGAGCTACGAGCAGTACTTC.

The rearrangement uses TRBV5-5 and TRBJ1-2; 10 bases match TRBD1. Germline V gene data show CDR1 as SGHKS and CDR2 as YYEKEE (reference sequence). Unmatched junction bases numbered 7, after V lost 4 bases and J lost 7 bases. This CDR3 is built from 14 residues. The CDR3 loop reads CASSLGTGAGGYTF. The DNA of the CDR3 is TGTGCCAGCAGCCTCGGGACAGGGGCTGGTGGCTACACCTTC.

This chain links TRBV6-4 with TRBJ1-1, with D uncertain. The CDR3 consists of 14 residues. V was clipped by 4 bases and J by 0 bases, with 9 bases between them. CDR1 is MRHNA, CDR2 SNTAGT, per germline. In nucleotides, the CDR3 is TGTGCCAGCAGTGGGAGAGCTATGAACACTGAAGCTTTCTTT. As protein: CASSGRAMNTEAFF.

The chain couples TRBV7-9 to TRBJ1-5, with unresolved D. CDR3 size: 13 residues. V was cut by 1 base and J by 7 bases, with 8 bases left in between. Germline loops: CDR1 SEHNR, CDR2 FQNEAQ (reference sequence). The CDR3 region is CASSLGRGQPQHF. The DNA for the CDR3 is TGTGCCAGCAGCTTAGGGCGGGGACAGCCCCAGCATTTT.

V gene TRBV4-1 combines with J gene TRBJ2-7; 7 bases are a match to TRBD2. This CDR3 has 14 residues. CDR1 is MGHRA and CDR2 is YSYEKL in the germline V gene. V lost 6 bases to trimming and J lost 3 bases; unmatched junction nucleotides: 8. The CDR3 region is CASSRLGTNYEQYF. In DNA form, the CDR3 reads TGCGCCAGCAGTCGTCTCGGGACTAACTACGAGCAGTACTTC.

There are a few counts of this clone. CDR3 coding DNA: TGTGCCAGCAGTGGTTGGCGGGGTGAAGCTTTCTTT. Protein product: CASSGWRGEAFF. The chain carries TRBV2 and TRBJ1-1; D ambiguous. Germline V gene sequence: CDR1 SNHLY, CDR2 FYNNEI. The CDR3 is made up of 12 amino acids. V was clipped by 4 bases and J by 7 bases, with 10 bases between them.

The chain recombines TRBV5-4 with TRBJ1-5, with TRBD1 as a possible D gene (5 bases). The CDR3 is made up of 16 amino acids. V gave up 4 bases and J gave up 4 bases, with 18 bases separating them. Per the germline V gene, CDR1 is SGHNT and CDR2 is YYREEE (reference sequence). The CDR3 loop reads CASSPNMCRVNQPQHF. Here the CDR3 DNA reads TGTGCCAGCAGCCCCAATATGTGCAGGGTGAATCAGCCCCAGCATTTT.

This chain connects TRBV13 to TRBJ2-3; TRBD2 agrees at 7 bases. The CDR3 spans 15 residues. From germline, CDR1 is PRHDT and CDR2 FYEKMQ (reference sequence). J gave up 5 bases and V 5 bases, and 10 bases lay outside the gene matches. The CDR3: CASSPPGLEVDTQYF. The CDR3 DNA is TGTGCCAGCAGCCCGCCCGGACTAGAAGTAGATACGCAGTATTTT.

This clone was found once. The chain is built from TRBV27 and TRBJ2-7; the D is unclear. The CDR3 has 14 residues. V lost 4 bases to trimming and J lost 3 bases, with 13 bases between them. Germline CDR1 and CDR2: MNHEY and SMNVEV (reference sequence). CDR3 DNA sequence: TGTGCCAGCAGTTCCGCCAAGCTTGGCTACGAGCAGTACTTC. Protein product: CASSSAKLGYEQYF.

The genes are TRBV4-3 and TRBJ2-7, with D hard to call. The CDR3 is 13 residues long. V was clipped by 4 bases and J by 4 bases, with 11 bases between them. The germline gives CDR1 LGHNA, CDR2 YSLEER. CDR3 sequence (DNA): TGCGCCAGCAGCCCCTCACTTTATTACGAGCAGTACTTC. Its translation: CASSPSLYYEQYF.

CDR3 DNA: TGTGCCAGCAGCGTTTGGACTAGCGGGGGGAATGAGCAGTTCTTC. As protein: CASSVWTSGGNEQFF. This chain uses TRBV9 with TRBJ2-1, with 14 positions matching TRBD2. The germline V gene encodes CDR1 SGDLS and CDR2 YYNGEE. The CDR3 runs 15 residues. Germline trimming cut 2 bases from V and 7 bases from J; bases unmatched to any gene: 2.

The rearrangement links TRBV6-5 to TRBJ1-1; D is perhaps TRBD1 (5 bases). There are 13 residues in the CDR3. Trimming cost V 2 bases and J 4 bases, with 8 bases left between them. The germline V gene has CDR1 MNHEY and CDR2 SVGAGI. CDR3 bases: TGTGCCAGCAGTTACGGTGGGGCCACTGAAGCTTTCTTT. Its protein is CASSYGGATEAFF.

This clone has only one observation. The gene calls are TRBV2 and TRBJ1-1; 7 bases fit TRBD1. CDR1 and CDR2 from the germline V gene are SNHLY and FYNNEI. V lost 8 bases and J lost 6; bases outside the gene matches: 9. CDR3 length: 13 residues. CDR3 DNA sequence: TGTGCCAGCGGTCGTTCGACAGGGCCTGAAGCTTTCTTT. It is translated as CASGRSTGPEAFF.

This chain links TRBV7-5 with TRBJ1-2. TRBV7-5 is designated a pseudogene. The CDR3 is 16 amino acids. The CDR3 spells CVRSLARTRGLDGYTF. CDR3 bases: TGTGTCAGAAGCTTAGCAAGAACGCGGGGGCTGGATGGCTACACCTTC.

V gene TRBV4-1 combines with J gene TRBJ2-3, with 13 bases matching TRBD2. CDR3 length: 16 amino acids. The germline gives CDR1 MGHRA, CDR2 YSYEKL. V shed 4 bases, J shed 9 bases, and the junction held 10 bases outside the gene matches. The CDR3 here is CASSLDPTSGGTTQYF. The CDR3 DNA sequence: TGCGCCAGCAGCCTTGACCCGACTAGCGGGGGGACCACGCAGTATTTT.

The J gene is TRBJ1-6, the V gene TRBV7-6; no definite D call. This CDR3 is 17 amino acids long. Germline loops: CDR1 SGHVS, CDR2 FNYEAQ. V shed 5 bases and J shed 2 bases, with 16 bases lying between them. CDR3 DNA sequence: TGTGCCAGCAGCCCAAGCGCGGGTAGCCCCTATAATTCACCCCTCCACTTT. Amino acids: CASSPSAGSPYNSPLHF.

The chain employs TRBV14 and TRBJ2-5; D is perhaps TRBD2 (5 bases). The CDR3 loop spans 14 amino acids. Germline CDR1 SGHDN, CDR2 FVKESK. The V end was cut by 3 bases, the J end by 4 bases, with 12 bases between. The CDR3: CASSHTRFGETQYF. In DNA, the CDR3 is TGTGCCAGCAGCCATACTAGATTTGGAGAGACCCAGTACTTC.